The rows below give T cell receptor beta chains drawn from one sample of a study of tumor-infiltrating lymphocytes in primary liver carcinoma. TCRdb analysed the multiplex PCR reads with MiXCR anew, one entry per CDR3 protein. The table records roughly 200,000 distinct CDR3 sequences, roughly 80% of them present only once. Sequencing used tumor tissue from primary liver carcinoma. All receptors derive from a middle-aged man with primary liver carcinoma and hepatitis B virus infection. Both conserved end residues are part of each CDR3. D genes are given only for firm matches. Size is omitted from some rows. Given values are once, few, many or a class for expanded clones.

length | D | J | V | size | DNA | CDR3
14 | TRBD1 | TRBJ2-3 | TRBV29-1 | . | TGCAACGTTTCCGTGACAGGGGCGTCAGATACGCACTATTTT | CNVSVTGASDTHYF
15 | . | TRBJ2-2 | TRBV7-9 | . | TGTGTCAGCAGCCGGTGGTATGCAAACACCGGGGAGCTGTTTTTT | CVSSRWYANTGELFF
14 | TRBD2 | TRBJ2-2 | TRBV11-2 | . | TGTACCAGCAGCAAGGGCGGGAGCCCCGGGGAGTTGTTTTTT | CTSSKGGSPGELFF
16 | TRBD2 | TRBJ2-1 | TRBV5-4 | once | TGTGCCAGCAGCTCCCTAACTAGCGGGAGGACTCTTGAGCAGTTCTTC | CASSSLTSGRTLEQFF
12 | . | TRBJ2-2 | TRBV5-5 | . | TGTGCCAGCAAACTCCATACCGGGGAGCTGTTTTTT | CASKLHTGELFF
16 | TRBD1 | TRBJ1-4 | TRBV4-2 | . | TGTGCCAGCACCCAGGGACAGCCTTCGAATAATGAAAAACTATTTTTT | CASTQGQPSNNEKLFF
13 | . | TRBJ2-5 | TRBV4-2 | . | TGTGCCAGTAGCCAAGTCATTCAAGAGATCCAGTACTTC | CASSQVIQEIQYF
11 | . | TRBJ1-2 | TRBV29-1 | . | TGCATCGTGGTCGGGACGGGTGGCTATACCTTC | CIVVGTGGYTF
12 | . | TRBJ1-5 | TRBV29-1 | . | TGCAGCGTTGGGGAAAAGGGGCAGCCCCAACATTTT | CSVGEKGQPQHF
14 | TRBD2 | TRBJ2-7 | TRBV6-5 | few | TGTGCCAGCAGTCCGGGACTAGGATTGAACGATCAGTATTTC | CASSPGLGLNDQYF
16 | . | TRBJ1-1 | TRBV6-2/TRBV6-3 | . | TGTGTCAACAGTTACTCACCTTACAGGGTGGGGACTGAAGCTTTCTTT | CVNSYSPYRVGTEAFF
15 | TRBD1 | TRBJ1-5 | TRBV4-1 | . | TGTGCCAGCAGCCTTCGGGCAGGGGACAGTCAGCCCCAGCATTTT | CASSLRAGDSQPQHF
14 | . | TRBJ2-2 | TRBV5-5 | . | TGTGCCTGCAGCTTGGGCGGAAGGGGCGGGGAGCTGATTTTT | CACSLGGRGGELIF
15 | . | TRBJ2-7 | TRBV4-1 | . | TGCGCCAGGAGCCAAGATAAGGCACTAGCCGTGGCGCAGTACTTC | CARSQDKALAVAQYF
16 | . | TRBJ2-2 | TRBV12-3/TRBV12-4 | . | TGTGCCAGCAGTCCCCGACCGCGGACGAACACCGGGGAGCTGTTTTTT | CASSPRPRTNTGELFF
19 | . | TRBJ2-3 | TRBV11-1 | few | TGTGCCAGCAGTTCTGAGGGAAGCTCTGTTGGAGCCCGTACAGATACGCAGTATTTT | CASSSEGSSVGARTDTQYF